These T cell receptor beta chains were read from a single sample in a study of blood T cell repertoires in COVID-19. The data were produced by immunoSEQ multiplex PCR, yet TCRdb's version contains in-frame clones alone and is incomplete. The table includes about 160,000 clones, about 85% detected once. The specimen was peripheral blood. Receptors were obtained from a human donor with acute or convalescent COVID-19. The donor label of this sample is uncertain. Both conserved end residues are part of each CDR3. A D gene is named only where the DNA matches it firmly. Clone sizes are given selectively: once, few, many, or a class where the clone is expanded.

clone_size j_call v_call d_call cdr3_nt cdr3_aa
NA TRBJ1-2 TRBV20-1 NA TGCAGAACCGGGGGCTACACCTTC CRTGGYTF
few TRBJ1-1 TRBV3-1/TRBV3-2 NA TGTGCCAGCAGCCAAGTTTCAGGGGACACTGAAGCTTTCTTT CASSQVSGDTEAFF
NA TRBJ2-7 TRBV2 TRBD1 TGTGCCAGCAGTGGGGGCCGTGACAGGGAGTACTTC CASSGGRDREYF
NA TRBJ1-1 TRBV5-1 NA TGCGCCAGCAGCTTGGGGACAGCGAACACTGAAGCTTTCTTT CASSLGTANTEAFF
once TRBJ2-5 TRBV11-2 NA TGTGCCAGCAGCAAGGGCCAACGGGGTATCCAAGAGACCCAGTACTTC CASSKGQRGIQETQYF
NA TRBJ1-1 TRBV2 TRBD1 TGTGCCGGAAGACAGGGGGCCAGGGGCACTGAAGCTTTCTTT CAGRQGARGTEAFF
many TRBJ2-7 TRBV4-2 TRBD2 TGTGCCAGCAGCCAAGATTCGGGCGGGGGAACCTACGAGCAGTACTTC CASSQDSGGGTYEQYF
NA TRBJ1-5 TRBV27 NA TGTGCCAGCAGTCCCACAGGTAGAGGCTGGAATGGAATAGGTCAGCCCCAGCATTTT CASSPTGRGWNGIGQPQHF
NA TRBJ1-1 TRBV7-3 NA TGTGCCAGCAGCTTTGCCCCTGGCAACACTGAAGCTTTCTTT CASSFAPGNTEAFF
NA TRBJ1-2 TRBV7-2 TRBD1 TGTGCCAGCAGCTTGCAGGGGGCGGGTGGCTATGGCTACACCTTC CASSLQGAGGYGYTF
NA TRBJ1-6 TRBV30 NA TGTGCCTGGAGTGGGGGGGAGACTTATAATTCACCCCTCCACTTT CAWSGGETYNSPLHF
NA TRBJ1-2 TRBV15 NA TGTGCCACCAGCAGAGCATCGGGACAAACTTTCTTTAACTATGGCTACACCTTC CATSRASGQTFFNYGYTF
NA TRBJ2-7 TRBV3-1/TRBV3-2 NA TGTGCCAGCAGCCAAGGTCCCAGCGTCTTGTACTTC CASSQGPSVLYF
NA TRBJ1-2 TRBV19 NA TGTGCCAGTACCCCGGACAGACATGGCTACACCTTC CASTPDRHGYTF
NA TRBJ2-1 TRBV9 TRBD2 TGTGCCAGCAGCGTTGCGGTGACTAGCGGGATCTACAATGAGCAGTTCTTC CASSVAVTSGIYNEQFF
NA TRBJ1-2 TRBV7-2 TRBD1 TGTGCCAGCAGCTTAGGGAGAGCAGGGGGGACTGGCTACACCTTC CASSLGRAGGTGYTF
NA TRBJ1-1 TRBV4-1 NA TGCGCCAGCAGCCAAGTAGAGGAAAGTGGTGAAGCTTTCTTT CASSQVEESGEAFF
NA TRBJ1-5 TRBV4-1 TRBD1 TGCGCCAGCAGCCAAGGGACAGGGATGGGGAATCAGCCCCAGCATTTT CASSQGTGMGNQPQHF
NA TRBJ1-1 TRBV3-1/TRBV3-2 TRBD1 TGTGCCAGCAGCCCCCGGGACAGGGGGAAGAACACTGAAGCTTTCTTT CASSPRDRGKNTEAFF